The rows below give T cell receptor beta chains drawn from one sample of a study of blood T cell repertoires in COVID-19. Libraries were prepared by immunoSEQ multiplex PCR; TCRdb keeps only in-frame clonotypes and omits some of them. Here the sample spans some 110,000 clones, 80% to 95% being singletons. Sequencing used peripheral blood. These receptors all stem from a man aged 50 or older with COVID-19, enrolled during active disease. Each CDR3 is given with its conserved first and last residue. D genes are given only for firm matches. Size is stated for part of the rows, as once, few or many counts, or as a class when the clone is expanded.

v_gene: TRBV28; d_gene: TRBD2; abundance: NA; j_gene: TRBJ2-1; CDR3nt: TGTGCCAGCAGCGCTAGCGGGAGAGGCTACAATGAGCAGTTCTTC; CDR3aa: CASSASGRGYNEQFF
v_gene: TRBV10-3; d_gene: TRBD1; abundance: NA; j_gene: TRBJ2-4; CDR3nt: TGTGCCATCGGGACAGAAACAAACATTCAGTACTTC; CDR3aa: CAIGTETNIQYF
v_gene: TRBV24-1; d_gene: NA; abundance: NA; j_gene: TRBJ1-2; CDR3nt: TGTGCCACCCTTACAGGGAAGACCTATGGCTACACCTTC; CDR3aa: CATLTGKTYGYTF
v_gene: TRBV15; d_gene: TRBD2; abundance: NA; j_gene: TRBJ2-1; CDR3nt: TGTGCCACCAGCTTACTAGCGGGGGGCAATGAGCAGTTCTTC; CDR3aa: CATSLLAGGNEQFF
v_gene: TRBV4-1; d_gene: NA; abundance: NA; j_gene: TRBJ1-5; CDR3nt: TGCGCCAGCAGCCAAGATGGGCGGACAACAGCCAATCAGCCCCAGCATTTT; CDR3aa: CASSQDGRTTANQPQHF
v_gene: TRBV5-3; d_gene: NA; abundance: NA; j_gene: TRBJ1-2; CDR3nt: TGTGCCAGAAGCTTGGACAGGGAGAAATCCAACCACAACTATGGCTACACCTTC; CDR3aa: CARSLDREKSNHNYGYTF
v_gene: TRBV2; d_gene: NA; abundance: NA; j_gene: TRBJ1-4; CDR3nt: TGTGCCAGCAGGAACCGACAAGCTAATGAAAAACTGTTTTTT; CDR3aa: CASRNRQANEKLFF
v_gene: TRBV5-1; d_gene: TRBD2; abundance: NA; j_gene: TRBJ2-3; CDR3nt: TGCGCCAGCAGCTTAGGACTAGCGGGAAGCGGGGATACGCAGTATTTT; CDR3aa: CASSLGLAGSGDTQYF
v_gene: TRBV7-8; d_gene: TRBD1; abundance: NA; j_gene: TRBJ1-2; CDR3nt: TGTGCCAGCAGCTCCTTGAGACAGGGCCCAACGATCTATGGCTACACCTTC; CDR3aa: CASSSLRQGPTIYGYTF
v_gene: TRBV19; d_gene: NA; abundance: once; j_gene: TRBJ2-1; CDR3nt: TGTGCCAGTAGTATCAGGGTGACCTACAATGAGCAGTTCTTC; CDR3aa: CASSIRVTYNEQFF